The entry that follows covers one T cell receptor beta chain sequence. The antigen is not known. The sorted Tregs were CD4+CD25+CD127-/low cells. General study results and limits: Tumor-infiltrating Treg TCR alpha and beta sequences overlapped most with tumor naive CD4+ T cells, then blood naive.

Germline trimming cut 6 bases from V and 5 bases from J; bases unmatched to any gene: 3. Per the germline V gene, CDR1 is ENHRY and CDR2 is SYGVKD. This CDR3 spans 14 amino acids. Full-length variable regions came from constant-region reverse primers plus semi-nested Nested Universal Primer A PCR. One entry per CDR3 protein, called by TCRdb with MiXCR from the 5' RACE reads. This repertoire shows about 11,000 distinct CDR3 sequences, 15% to 20% found once; its top ten account for less than 5%. The TCR originated in a female donor with breast cancer. The chain employs TRBV10-3 and TRBJ2-1, with 11 bases identical to TRBD2. The sample comprised Tregs sorted from a lymph node. The CDR3 DNA reads as TGTGCCATCAGGGGACTAGCGGACCACAATGAGCAGTTCTTC. As protein: CAIRGLADHNEQFF.